The 23 T cell receptor beta chains given below trace back to one sample, sequenced in a study of cytomegalovirus exposure and HLA in healthy donors (dated by TCRdb to the late 2010s). The library was prepared using the immunoSEQ multiplex PCR assay. A mixture of 60 forward primers for TCR Vbeta segments and 13 reverse primers for TCR Jbeta segments was used in the multiplex PCR. Not all clones reach the TCRdb copy of this immuneACCESS table, which keeps in-frame sequences only. Checked studies attribute under half of the gap to unresolved V genes and leave the rest unexplained. The sample table holds approximately 58,000 clones, of which 75% to 85% were seen once. The ten top clones hold 4.3% of the sample. Sequenced material: PBMCs. The source is a man younger than 45 in good health and CMV-seronegative.

The count of this clone is one. The rearrangement joins TRBV19 to TRBJ1-3; tentatively, D is TRBD1 (6 bases). This CDR3 spans 15 amino acids. In germline, CDR1 is LNHDA, CDR2 SQIVND (reference sequence). Trimming cost V 6 bases and J 0 bases, with 12 bases left between them. CDR3 nucleotide sequence: TGTGCCAGTAGAATATTACAGGGCTCTGGAAACACCATATATTTT. Translated: CASRILQGSGNTIYF. Full variable domain (remainder filled in from reference TRBV19 and TRBJ1-3): DGGITQSPKYLFRKEGQNVTLSCEQNLNHDAMYWYRQDPGQGLRLIYYSQIVNDFQKGDIAEGYSVSREKKESFPLTVTSAQKNPTAFYLCASRILQGSGNTIYFGEGSWLTVV.

This clone turned up a few times. This chain uses TRBV6-1 with TRBJ2-7; TRBD1 matches at 9 bases. V lost 5 bases, J lost 6 bases, and 2 bases stayed unmatched. This CDR3 has 12 residues. Germline V gives CDR1 MNHNS, CDR2 SASEGT. In DNA, the CDR3 is TGTGCCAGCAGTTGGACAGGGGTCGAGCAGTACTTC. It encodes CASSWTGVEQYF.

This clone has a handful of counts. J is TRBJ2-3 and V is TRBV6-6; 9 bases are a match to TRBD2. The germline gives CDR1 MNHNY, CDR2 SVGAGI (reference sequence). Trimming cost V 4 bases and J 6 bases; bases outside gene matches: 2. The CDR3 spans 13 residues. For the CDR3, the DNA is TGTGCCAGCAGTTGGCGGGGGGGGGATACGCAGTATTTT. Protein product: CASSWRGGDTQYF.

The chain is built from TRBV11-2 and TRBJ1-1, with D possibly TRBD1 on 5 matching bases. Trimming shortened V by 2 bases and J by 5 bases, and 12 bases separated the two germline ends. Germline V gene sequence: CDR1 SGHAT, CDR2 FQNNGV. This CDR3 is built from 14 residues. CDR3 protein: CASSLRQGGTEAFF. In nucleotides, the CDR3 is TGTGCCAGCAGCTTACGGCAGGGAGGGACTGAAGCTTTCTTT. Supplemented by reference TRBV11-2 and TRBJ1-1, the full variable domain reads EAGVAQSPRYKIIEKRQSVAFWCNPISGHATLYWYQQILGQGPKLLIQFQNNGVVDDSQLPKDRFSAERLKGVDSTLKIQPAKLEDSAVYLCASSLRQGGTEAFFGQGTRLTVV.

V usage is TRBV25-1 and J usage is TRBJ2-1; D ambiguous. The CDR3 runs to 13 residues. Deletions cut 8 bases from V and 3 bases from J, with 11 bases between. Germline loops: CDR1 MGHDK, CDR2 SYGVNS. The CDR3 DNA follows: TGTGCCAGCGCCGGAGCTGGCTACAATGAGCAGTTCTTC. Encoded protein: CASAGAGYNEQFF.

The chain is built from TRBV5-1 and TRBJ2-7, with 11 bases identical to TRBD1. Germline-derived CDR1 and CDR2 are SGHRS and YFSETQ. The V gene end was trimmed by 6 bases and the J gene end by 6 bases; junction bases not matched to a gene: 8. The CDR3 length is 14 residues. The CDR3 DNA sequence: TGCGCCAGCACCTTTGATGGGACAGGGGGCGAGCAGTACTTC. Its translation is CASTFDGTGGEQYF.

The chain recombines TRBV7-2 with TRBJ2-3; 7 bases fit TRBD2. Germline assignment: CDR1 SGHTA and CDR2 FQGNSA. The CDR3 totals 17 residues. V was pared by 2 bases and J by 1 base, with 9 bases of the junction left unmatched. Here the CDR3 DNA reads TGTGCCAGCAGCTTAATGGCGGGGGTTCCCGGCACAGATACGCAGTATTTT. This translates into CASSLMAGVPGTDTQYF.

The J gene is TRBJ2-3, the V gene TRBV5-1; 8 bases align to TRBD2. Unmatched junction bases numbered 6, after V lost 3 bases and J lost 3 bases. Per germline, CDR1 SGHRS and CDR2 YFSETQ. This CDR3 region has 15 residues. For the CDR3, the DNA is TGCGCCAGCAGCTCGATTGGACTAGCAACAGATACGCAGTATTTT. Amino acid sequence: CASSSIGLATDTQYF.

The chain joins TRBV19 to TRBJ1-6, with 8 nucleotides matching TRBD1. After removal of 5 bases from V and 9 bases from J, the junction contained 12 bases not matched to a gene. CDR3 length equals 16 residues. CDR1 and CDR2 from the germline V gene are LNHDA and SQIVND (reference sequence). The CDR3 loop is CASSPRTGRYSSPLHF. The CDR3 coding sequence is TGTGCCAGTAGTCCTAGGACAGGGCGATATTCTTCACCCCTCCACTTT.

The chain links TRBV5-6 to TRBJ2-1; 9 bases are a match to TRBD1. The germline CDR1 and CDR2 sequences are SGHDT and YYEEEE. The CDR3 runs to 15 residues. Trimming removed 4 bases from V and 3 bases from J; junction bases left unmatched: 5. The CDR3 region is CASSPDRGIYNEQFF. CDR3 DNA sequence: TGTGCCAGCAGCCCGGACAGGGGAATCTACAATGAGCAGTTCTTC.

The J gene is TRBJ1-2, the V gene TRBV29-1; 7 nucleotides line up with TRBD1. CDR1 and CDR2 (germline): SQVTM, ANQGSEA. This CDR3 is built from 13 residues. Trimming cost V 4 bases and J 2 bases; bases outside gene matches: 4. The CDR3 coding sequence is TGCAGCGTTGGAGTGGGACAGAACTATGGCTACACCTTC. Protein product: CSVGVGQNYGYTF.

This rearrangement joins TRBV10-3 to TRBJ1-5, with a tentative D call TRBD1 (6 bases). V was pared by 2 bases and J by 7 bases, with 12 bases between. There are 14 residues in the CDR3. The germline gives CDR1 ENHRY, CDR2 SYGVKD. CDR3 DNA sequence: TGTGCCATCAGTGAGGGACAGCCTGGACAGCCCCAGCATTTT. Encoded protein: CAISEGQPGQPQHF.

The chain combines TRBV6-4 with TRBJ2-2; D uncertain. CDR1 and CDR2 from the germline V gene are MRHNA and SNTAGT. The CDR3 totals 15 residues. V was pared by 0 bases and J by 5 bases, with 10 bases between. CDR3 loop: CASSDSDTLTGELFF. CDR3 DNA sequence: TGTGCCAGCAGTGACTCCGACACCCTAACCGGGGAGCTGTTTTTT.

This chain links TRBV19 with TRBJ1-2, with TRBD1 matching over 9 bases. Trimming cost V 6 bases and J 7 bases; bases outside gene matches: 15. CDR3 length: 16 residues. Germline V gene lookup returns CDR1 LNHDA and CDR2 SQIVND (reference sequence). The CDR3 reads CASRSHSTGGMVGYTF. For the CDR3, the DNA is TGTGCCAGTAGGTCTCACTCGACAGGGGGTATGGTTGGCTACACCTTC.

This rearrangement joins TRBV7-9 to TRBJ1-5; TRBD1 aligns across 9 bases. Germline values: CDR1 SEHNR, CDR2 FQNEAQ (reference sequence). Trimming took 5 bases from V and 7 from J; bases not matched to a gene: 6. The CDR3 has 14 amino acids. The CDR3 region has the DNA TGTGCCAGCAGCCGGACAGGGGTGGAACAGCCCCAGCATTTT. It specifies CASSRTGVEQPQHF.

The J gene is TRBJ2-1, the V gene TRBV5-6; 7 bases are a match to TRBD1. The CDR3 spans 15 residues. CDR1 is SGHDT, CDR2 YYEEEE, per germline. After removal of 2 bases from V and 5 bases from J, the junction contained 7 bases not matched to a gene. CDR3 nucleotides: TGTGCCAGCAGCTTTCGACAGGGAGCACACAATGAGCAGTTCTTC. This gives the protein CASSFRQGAHNEQFF. Full variable domain (remainder filled in from reference TRBV5-6 and TRBJ2-1): DAGVTQSPTHLIKTRGQQVTLRCSPKSGHDTVSWYQQALGQGPQFIFQYYEEEERQRGNFPDRFSGHQFPNYSSELNVNALLLGDSALYLCASSFRQGAHNEQFFGPGTRLTVL.

V gene TRBV13 combines with J gene TRBJ2-2, with a weak D call TRBD1 (5 bases). The CDR3 has 15 residues. Looked up from germline, CDR1 is PRHDT and CDR2 is FYEKMQ (reference sequence). V was clipped by 3 bases and J by 3 bases, with 11 bases between them. For the CDR3, the DNA is TGTGCCAGCAGCTTTGGGGCGACTTACACCGGGGAGCTGTTTTTT. Translating it yields CASSFGATYTGELFF.

The J gene is TRBJ2-1, the V gene TRBV7-7; TRBD1 might be the D (6 bases). V lost 4 bases, J lost 0 bases, and 10 bases lay in between. The CDR3 contains 15 residues. CDR1 SSHAT and CDR2 FNYEAQ come from the germline V gene (reference sequence). The CDR3 region has the DNA TGTGCCAGCAGCTCCGGACAGAGCTCCTACAATGAGCAGTTCTTC. It encodes CASSSGQSSYNEQFF.

This chain connects TRBV6-5 to TRBJ1-1, with TRBD1 matching 7 bases. Per the germline V gene, CDR1 is MNHEY and CDR2 is SVGAGI. CDR3 length: 15 residues. J lost 0 bases, V lost 5 bases, and 6 bases had no gene match. The CDR3 nucleotides are TGTGCCAGCAGTGCACAGGGGCTAATGAACACTGAAGCTTTCTTT. Encoded protein: CASSAQGLMNTEAFF.

V and J are TRBV28 and TRBJ2-5; 8 bases line up with TRBD1. The CDR3 extends over 15 amino acids. Unmatched junction bases numbered 8, after V lost 5 bases and J lost 3 bases. The germline CDR1 and CDR2 sequences are MDHEN and SYDVKM. The CDR3 nucleotides read TGTGCCAGCAGTCCCGCCCGACAGGGGAAAGAGACCCAGTACTTC. This sequence encodes CASSPARQGKETQYF.

This sequence joins TRBV19 and TRBJ2-7; TRBD2 matches at 14 bases. The germline CDR1 and CDR2 sequences are LNHDA and SQIVND (reference sequence). With 4 bases clipped from V and 1 base from J, the junction kept 12 bases outside the gene matches. The CDR3 totals 19 residues. CDR3 nucleotide sequence: TGTGCCAGTAGTAACAACTTCGGACTAGCGGGGGGACCTTCCTACGAGCAGTACTTC. This translates into CASSNNFGLAGGPSYEQYF. The variable domain in full, with the rest retrieved from reference TRBV19 and TRBJ2-7, is DGGITQSPKYLFRKEGQNVTLSCEQNLNHDAMYWYRQDPGQGLRLIYYSQIVNDFQKGDIAEGYSVSREKKESFPLTVTSAQKNPTAFYLCASSNNFGLAGGPSYEQYFGPGTRLTVT.

This chain connects TRBV9 to TRBJ2-1; D may be TRBD1 (6 bases). CDR1 is SGDLS, CDR2 YYNGEE, per germline. The CDR3 spans 13 residues. Trimming removed 4 bases from V and 5 bases from J, with 10 bases in between. CDR3 nucleotides: TGTGCCAGCAGCATCGGGACACACAATGAGCAGTTCTTC. Translation gives CASSIGTHNEQFF.

This chain joins TRBV19 and TRBJ1-1; TRBD1 might be the D (6 bases). V shed 7 bases and J shed 6 bases, with 12 bases lying between them. From germline, CDR1 is LNHDA and CDR2 SQIVND (reference sequence). This CDR3 has 12 amino acids. In nucleotides, the CDR3 is TGTGCCAGTACAATAGGGGGGGCTGAAGCTTTCTTT. Its protein product is CASTIGGAEAFF.